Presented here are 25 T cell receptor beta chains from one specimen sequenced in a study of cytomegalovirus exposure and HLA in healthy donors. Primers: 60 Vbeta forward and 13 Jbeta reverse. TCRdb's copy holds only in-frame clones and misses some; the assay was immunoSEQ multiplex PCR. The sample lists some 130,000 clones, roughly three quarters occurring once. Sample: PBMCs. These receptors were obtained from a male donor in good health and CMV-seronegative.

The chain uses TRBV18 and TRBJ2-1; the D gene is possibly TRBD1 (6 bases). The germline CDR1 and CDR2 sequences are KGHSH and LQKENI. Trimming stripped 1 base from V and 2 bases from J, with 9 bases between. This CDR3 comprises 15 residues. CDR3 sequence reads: CASSPRGTPYNEQFF. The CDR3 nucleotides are TGTGCCAGCTCACCACGGGGGACACCCTACAATGAGCAGTTCTTC. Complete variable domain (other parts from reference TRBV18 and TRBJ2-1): NAGVMQNPRHLVRRRGQEARLRCSPMKGHSHVYWYRQLPEEGLKFMVYLQKENIIDESGMPKERFSAEFPKEGPSILRIQQVVRGDSAAYFCASSPRGTPYNEQFFGPGTRLTVL.

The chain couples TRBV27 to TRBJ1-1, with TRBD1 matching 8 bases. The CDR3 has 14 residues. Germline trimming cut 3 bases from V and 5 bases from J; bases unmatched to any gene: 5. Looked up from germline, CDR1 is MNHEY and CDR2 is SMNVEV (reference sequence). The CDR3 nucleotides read TGTGCCAGCAGTTTTGACAGGGGTAGGACTGAAGCTTTCTTT. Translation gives CASSFDRGRTEAFF.

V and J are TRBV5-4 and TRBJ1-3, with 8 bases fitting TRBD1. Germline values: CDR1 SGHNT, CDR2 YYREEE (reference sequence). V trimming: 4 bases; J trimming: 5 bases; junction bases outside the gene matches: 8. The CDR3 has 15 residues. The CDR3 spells CASSAMTGDRNTIYF. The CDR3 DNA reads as TGTGCCAGCAGCGCCATGACAGGGGACAGAAACACCATATATTTT.

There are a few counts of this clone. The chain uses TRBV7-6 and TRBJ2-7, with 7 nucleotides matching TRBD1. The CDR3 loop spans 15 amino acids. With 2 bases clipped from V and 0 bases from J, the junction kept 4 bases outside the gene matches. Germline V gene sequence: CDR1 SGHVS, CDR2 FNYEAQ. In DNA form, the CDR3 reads TGTGCCAGCAGCTTAACGCAGGGGGTCTCCTACGAGCAGTACTTC. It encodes CASSLTQGVSYEQYF.

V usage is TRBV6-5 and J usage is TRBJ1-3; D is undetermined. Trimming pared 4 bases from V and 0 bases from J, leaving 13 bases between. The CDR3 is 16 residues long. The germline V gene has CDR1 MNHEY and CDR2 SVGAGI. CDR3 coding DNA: TGTGCCAGCAGTTCAGATTTTACCACCTCTGGAAACACCATATATTTT. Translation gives CASSSDFTTSGNTIYF.

In nucleotides, the CDR3 is TGTGCCAGCAGCCCAGACAGGGAAGGCGGGGAGCTGTTTTTT. Translation: CASSPDREGGELFF. The chain has TRBV27 and TRBJ2-2; 7 bases match TRBD1. The J segment lost 7 bases and the V segment lost 6 bases, leaving 8 bases of the junction unmatched. CDR3 size: 14 residues. From germline, CDR1 is MNHEY and CDR2 SMNVEV (reference sequence).

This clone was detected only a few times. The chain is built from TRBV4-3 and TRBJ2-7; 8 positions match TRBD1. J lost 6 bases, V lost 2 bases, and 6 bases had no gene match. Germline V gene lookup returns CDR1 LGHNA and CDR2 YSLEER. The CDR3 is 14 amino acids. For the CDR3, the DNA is TGCGCCAGCAGCCAAACGGTCAGGGGGCCCGAGCAGTACTTC. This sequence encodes CASSQTVRGPEQYF.

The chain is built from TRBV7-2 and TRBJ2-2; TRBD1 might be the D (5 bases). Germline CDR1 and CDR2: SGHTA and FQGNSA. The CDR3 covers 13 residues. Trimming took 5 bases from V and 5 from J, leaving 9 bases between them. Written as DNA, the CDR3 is TGTGCCAGCAGCCCAGGGAAAACCGGGGAGCTGTTTTTT. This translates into CASSPGKTGELFF.

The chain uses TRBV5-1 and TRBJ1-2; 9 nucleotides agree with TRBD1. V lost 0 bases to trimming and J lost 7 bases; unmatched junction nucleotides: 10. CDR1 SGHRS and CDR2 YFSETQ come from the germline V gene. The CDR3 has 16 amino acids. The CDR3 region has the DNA TGCGCCAGCAGCTTGGGGACAGGGGCTCTGTCGGGTGGCTACACCTTC. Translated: CASSLGTGALSGGYTF.

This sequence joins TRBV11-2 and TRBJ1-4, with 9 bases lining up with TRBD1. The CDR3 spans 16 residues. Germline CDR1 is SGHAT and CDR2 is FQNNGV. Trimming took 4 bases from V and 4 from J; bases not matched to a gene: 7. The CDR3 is CASSSRTGAFNEKLFF. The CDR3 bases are TGTGCCAGCAGCTCCCGGACAGGGGCTTTTAATGAAAAACTGTTTTTT.

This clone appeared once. This CDR3 reads CASSSSYEQYF. The CDR3 DNA reads TGTGCCAGTAGTTCCAGCTACGAGCAGTACTTC. The V and J genes are TRBV19 and TRBJ2-7; D is undetermined. The ends were cut back, 5 bases at V and 3 bases at J, with 5 bases in the middle. CDR1 LNHDA and CDR2 SQIVND come from the germline V gene (reference sequence). This CDR3 region has 11 residues.

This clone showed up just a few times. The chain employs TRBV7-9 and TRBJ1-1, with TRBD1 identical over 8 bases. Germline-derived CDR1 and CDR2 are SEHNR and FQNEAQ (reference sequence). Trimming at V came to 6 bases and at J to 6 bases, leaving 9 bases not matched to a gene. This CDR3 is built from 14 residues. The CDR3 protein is CASSPVQGVAEAFF. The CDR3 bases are TGTGCCAGCAGTCCGGTACAGGGGGTGGCTGAAGCTTTCTTT.

The CDR3 is CASSQDFAPRTGKSEQYF. CDR3 sequence (DNA): TGCGCCAGCAGCCAAGATTTCGCCCCGAGGACAGGGAAATCAGAGCAGTACTTC. The chain is built from TRBV4-3 and TRBJ2-7; TRBD1 matches at 8 bases. Germline V CDR1 and CDR2: LGHNA, YSLEER. The CDR3 contains 18 residues. The ends lost 0 bases at V and 7 bases at J; junction bases unmatched: 17.

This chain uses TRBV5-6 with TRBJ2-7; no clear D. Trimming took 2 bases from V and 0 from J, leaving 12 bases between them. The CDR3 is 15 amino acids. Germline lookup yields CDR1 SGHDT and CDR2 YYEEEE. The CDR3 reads CASSLAQLSSYEQYF. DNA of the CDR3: TGTGCCAGCAGCTTAGCGCAACTAAGCTCCTACGAGCAGTACTTC.

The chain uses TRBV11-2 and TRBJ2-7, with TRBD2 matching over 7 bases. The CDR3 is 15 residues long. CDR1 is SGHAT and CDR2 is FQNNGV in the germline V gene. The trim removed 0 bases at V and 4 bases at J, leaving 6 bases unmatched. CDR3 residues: CASSLEGGTGYEQYF. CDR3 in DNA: TGTGCCAGCAGCTTAGAGGGAGGGACCGGATACGAGCAGTACTTC.

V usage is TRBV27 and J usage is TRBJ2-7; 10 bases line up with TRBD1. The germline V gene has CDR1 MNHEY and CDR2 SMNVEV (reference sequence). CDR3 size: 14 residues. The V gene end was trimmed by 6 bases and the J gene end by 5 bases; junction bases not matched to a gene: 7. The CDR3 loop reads CASSRTGGNDEQYF. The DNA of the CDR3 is TGTGCCAGCAGCCGGACAGGGGGGAACGACGAGCAGTACTTC.

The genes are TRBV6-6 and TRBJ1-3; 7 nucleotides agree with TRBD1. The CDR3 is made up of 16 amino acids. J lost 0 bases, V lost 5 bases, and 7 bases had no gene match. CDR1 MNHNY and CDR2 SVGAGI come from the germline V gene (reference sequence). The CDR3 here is CASSRQGVGSGNTIYF. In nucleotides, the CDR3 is TGTGCCAGCAGTCGACAGGGAGTCGGCTCTGGAAACACCATATATTTT.

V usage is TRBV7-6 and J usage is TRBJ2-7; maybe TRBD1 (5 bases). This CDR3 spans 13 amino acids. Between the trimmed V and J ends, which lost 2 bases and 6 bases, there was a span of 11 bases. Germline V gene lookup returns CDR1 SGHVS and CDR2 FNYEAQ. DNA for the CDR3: TGTGCCAGCAGCTTACAGGGTCTCGGCGAGCAGTACTTC. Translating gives CASSLQGLGEQYF.

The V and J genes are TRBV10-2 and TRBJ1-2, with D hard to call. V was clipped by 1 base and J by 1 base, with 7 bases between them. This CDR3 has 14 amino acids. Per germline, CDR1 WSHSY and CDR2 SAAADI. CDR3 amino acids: CASSEWRLNYGYTF. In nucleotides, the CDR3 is TGCGCCAGCAGTGAGTGGCGGCTTAACTATGGCTACACCTTC.

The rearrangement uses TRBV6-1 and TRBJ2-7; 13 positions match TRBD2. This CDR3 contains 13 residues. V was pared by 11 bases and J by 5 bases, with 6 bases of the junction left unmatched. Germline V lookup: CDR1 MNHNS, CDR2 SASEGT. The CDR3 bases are TGTGCCGGCACTAGCGGGGGGGCCGACGAGCAGTACTTC. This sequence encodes CAGTSGGADEQYF.

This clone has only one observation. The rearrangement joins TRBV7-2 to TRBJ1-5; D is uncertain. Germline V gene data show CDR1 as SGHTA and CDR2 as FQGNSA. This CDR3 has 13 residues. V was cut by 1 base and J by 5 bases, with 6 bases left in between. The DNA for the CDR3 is TGTGCCAGCAGCTTAGAACGGGATCAGCCCCAGCATTTT. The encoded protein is CASSLERDQPQHF.

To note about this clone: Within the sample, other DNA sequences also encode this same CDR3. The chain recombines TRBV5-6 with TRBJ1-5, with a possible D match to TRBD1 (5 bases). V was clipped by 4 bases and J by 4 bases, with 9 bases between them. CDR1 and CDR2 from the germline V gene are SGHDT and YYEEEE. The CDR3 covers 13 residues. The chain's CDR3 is CASSRGGNQPQHF. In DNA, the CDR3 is TGTGCCAGCAGCCGCGGGGGTAATCAGCCCCAGCATTTT.

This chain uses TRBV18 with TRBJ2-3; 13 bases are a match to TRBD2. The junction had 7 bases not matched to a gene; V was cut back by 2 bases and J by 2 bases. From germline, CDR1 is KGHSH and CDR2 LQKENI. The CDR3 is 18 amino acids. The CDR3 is CASSPSPGLAGSTDTQYF. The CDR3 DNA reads TGTGCCAGCTCACCATCCCCGGGACTAGCGGGGTCCACAGATACGCAGTATTTT. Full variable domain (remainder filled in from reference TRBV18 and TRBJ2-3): NAGVMQNPRHLVRRRGQEARLRCSPMKGHSHVYWYRQLPEEGLKFMVYLQKENIIDESGMPKERFSAEFPKEGPSILRIQQVVRGDSAAYFCASSPSPGLAGSTDTQYFGPGTRLTVL.

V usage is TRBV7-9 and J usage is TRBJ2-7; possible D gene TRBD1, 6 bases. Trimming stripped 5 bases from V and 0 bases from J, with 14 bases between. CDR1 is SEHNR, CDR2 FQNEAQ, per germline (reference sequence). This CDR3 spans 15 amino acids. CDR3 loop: CASSPRDTSSYEQYF. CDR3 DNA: TGTGCCAGCAGCCCCCGGGACACGAGCTCCTACGAGCAGTACTTC.

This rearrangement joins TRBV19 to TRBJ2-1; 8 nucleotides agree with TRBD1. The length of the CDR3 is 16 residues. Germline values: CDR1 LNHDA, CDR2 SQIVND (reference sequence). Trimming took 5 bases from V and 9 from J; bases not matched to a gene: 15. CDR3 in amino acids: CASSPRGQGAPGEQFF. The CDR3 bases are TGTGCCAGTAGTCCCCGGGGGCAGGGGGCGCCTGGTGAGCAGTTCTTC.